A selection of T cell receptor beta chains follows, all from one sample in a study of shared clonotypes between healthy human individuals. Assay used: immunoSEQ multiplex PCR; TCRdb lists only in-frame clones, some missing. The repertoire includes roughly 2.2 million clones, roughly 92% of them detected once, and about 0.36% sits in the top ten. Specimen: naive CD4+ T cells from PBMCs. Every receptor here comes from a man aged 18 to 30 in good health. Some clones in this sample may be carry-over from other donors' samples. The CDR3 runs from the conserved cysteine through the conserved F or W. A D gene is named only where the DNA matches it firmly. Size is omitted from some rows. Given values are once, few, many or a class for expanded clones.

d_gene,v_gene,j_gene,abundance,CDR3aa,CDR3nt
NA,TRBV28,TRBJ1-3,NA,CASRRGQGNTIYF,TGTGCCAGCAGACGCGGACAGGGAAACACCATATATTTT
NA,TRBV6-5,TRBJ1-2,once,CASSLSPGANYGYTF,TGTGCCAGCAGCCTATCACCAGGGGCTAACTATGGCTACACCTTC
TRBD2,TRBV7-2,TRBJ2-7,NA,CASSPGTSGSNEQYF,TGTGCCAGCAGCCCGGGGACTAGCGGGAGTAACGAGCAGTACTTC
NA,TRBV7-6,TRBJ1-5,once,CASSPWGGNQPQHF,TGTGCCAGCAGCCCGTGGGGGGGCAATCAGCCCCAGCATTTT
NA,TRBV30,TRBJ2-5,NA,CAWSTGLQETQYF,TGTGCCTGGAGTACAGGACTGCAAGAGACCCAGTACTTC
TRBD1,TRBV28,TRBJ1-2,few,CASSLTTRQGAGGYTF,TGTGCCAGCAGTTTGACCACCCGACAGGGGGCGGGGGGCTACACCTTC
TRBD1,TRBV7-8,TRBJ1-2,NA,CASSQGVGYGYTF,TGTGCCAGCAGCCAGGGGGTAGGCTATGGCTACACCTTC
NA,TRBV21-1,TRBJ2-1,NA,CASTRGTADNEQFF,TGTGCCAGCACCCGCGGGACAGCCGACAATGAGCAGTTCTTC
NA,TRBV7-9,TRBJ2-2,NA,CASRPGPRGRSTGELFF,TGTGCCAGCAGACCTGGCCCCAGGGGGAGGAGCACCGGGGAGCTGTTTTTT
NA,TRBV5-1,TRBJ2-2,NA,CASSLDGELFF,TGCGCCAGCAGCTTGGACGGGGAGCTGTTTTTT
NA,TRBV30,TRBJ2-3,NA,CAWSVTNGAQYF,TGTGCCTGGAGTGTAACCAACGGGGCGCAGTATTTT
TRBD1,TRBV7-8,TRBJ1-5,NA,CASTLDRGMDQPQHF,TGTGCCAGCACCCTAGACAGGGGGATGGATCAGCCCCAGCATTTT
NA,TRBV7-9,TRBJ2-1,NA,CASRSGGNYNEQFF,TGTGCCAGCAGGAGCGGAGGTAACTACAATGAGCAGTTCTTC
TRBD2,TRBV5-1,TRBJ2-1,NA,CASSYPAGTSGSSYNEQFF,TGCGCCAGCAGCTATCCAGCCGGGACTAGCGGGAGCTCCTACAATGAGCAGTTCTTC
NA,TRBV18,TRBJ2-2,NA,CASSPTYSNTGELFF,TGTGCCAGCTCACCGACATATTCGAACACCGGGGAGCTGTTTTTT
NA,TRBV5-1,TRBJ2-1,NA,CASSSASSYNEQFF,TGCGCCAGCAGCAGTGCGAGCTCCTACAATGAGCAGTTCTTC
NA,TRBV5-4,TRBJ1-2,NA,CASSSLTNPHGYTF,TGTGCCAGCAGCTCACTGACAAACCCACATGGCTACACCTTC
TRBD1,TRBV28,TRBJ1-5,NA,CASRPDRGSNQPQHF,TGTGCCAGCAGACCAGACAGGGGAAGCAATCAGCCCCAGCATTTT
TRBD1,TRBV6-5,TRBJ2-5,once,CASSDRVQETQYF,TGTGCCAGCAGTGACAGGGTCCAGGAGACCCAGTACTTC
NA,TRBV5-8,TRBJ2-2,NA,CASSSQRRQLGGELFF,TGTGCCAGCAGCTCCCAACGACGACAGTTAGGCGGGGAGCTGTTTTTT
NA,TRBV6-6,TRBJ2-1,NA,CASSATGSGNEQFF,TGTGCCAGCAGTGCCACAGGGTCAGGCAATGAGCAGTTCTTC
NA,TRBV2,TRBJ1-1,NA,CASSGGHLTEAFF,TGTGCCAGCAGTGGGGGCCATCTCACTGAAGCTTTCTTT
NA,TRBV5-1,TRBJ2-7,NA,CASSHRDGAYEQYF,TGCGCCAGCAGCCACCGGGACGGTGCCTACGAGCAGTACTTC
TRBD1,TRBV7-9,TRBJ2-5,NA,CASSLGQGAETQYF,TGTGCCAGCAGCTTAGGACAGGGAGCAGAGACCCAGTACTTC
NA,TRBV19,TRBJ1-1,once,CASSIELGRLNTEAFF,TGTGCCAGTAGTATAGAGCTGGGACGGCTGAACACTGAAGCTTTCTTT
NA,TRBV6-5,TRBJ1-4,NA,CASRDVDATNEKLFF,TGTGCCAGCAGAGACGTGGATGCAACTAATGAAAAACTGTTTTTT
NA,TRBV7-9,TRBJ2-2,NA,CASSHTGELFF,TGTGCCAGCAGCCATACCGGGGAGCTGTTTTTT
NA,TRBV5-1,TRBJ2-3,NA,CASSRGQRDEYF,TGCGCCAGCAGCCGGGGACAAAGAGATGAGTATTTT